This TCR beta chain was found in a study of beta chain features in type 1 diabetes. The wider study: Healthy donors, compared against patients, showed similar age, gender and cell yields.

Investigators reverse transcribed all isolated RNA, so they sequenced expressed TCRB transcripts. The protocol was immunoSEQ multiplex PCR, while the TCRdb copy is restricted to in-frame clones and leaves out a portion. Of about 160,000 clones in the sample, approximately 7.9% were seen once. Comment on this clone: What it binds is not known. Other DNA sequences in this specimen translate into the identical CDR3.

Study-wide results and limits: All four CD4+ subsets of Type 1 diabetes patients contained TCRB CDR3s that were moderately but significantly shorter. Although PCR might favor shorter templates, it would do so equally in patients and controls. Researchers reported that naive, central memory and Treg TCRB repertoires appeared more similar in patients than in healthy donors. Type 1 diabetes patients had VDJ junctions that carried fewer insertions and more deletions.

This CDR3 spans 12 amino acids. Germline V gene sequence: CDR1 KGHSH, CDR2 LQKENI. Between the trimmed V and J ends, which lost 6 bases and 0 bases, there was a span of 6 bases. The TCR was taken from a man between 18 and 29 years old with type 1 diabetes. The specimen sequenced was central memory CD4+ T cells from blood. The chain employs TRBV18 and TRBJ2-7, with a weak D call TRBD2 (5 bases). Here the CDR3 DNA reads TGTGCCAGCTCGGGGAGCTCCTACGAGCAGTACTTC. Protein: CASSGSSYEQYF.